This T cell receptor (beta chain) originates from a study of blood T cell repertoires in COVID-19. Turning to the study itself: The samples span acute and convalescent COVID-19 from the United States, Italy and Spain. Sources were T cells, B-cell-depleted T cells, or PBMCs; the material itself was cDNA or gDNA.

In the original workflow: Researchers report that nucleated cell counts were estimated from reference gene primer amplification. Libraries were prepared by immunoSEQ multiplex PCR; TCRdb keeps only in-frame clonotypes and omits some of them. Clone size and V and J calls were adopted from that table, with D and trimming inferred from the DNA. Among approximately 180,000 clones listed, around 82% were seen once. The count of this clone is one. The TCR was taken from an elderly woman with acute or convalescent COVID-19. The source material was peripheral blood.

CDR3 residues: CASSLLSTETQYF. The CDR3 DNA is TGTGCCAGCAGCCTTTTAAGCACGGAGACCCAGTACTTC. This chain uses TRBV5-5 with TRBJ2-5; D unclear. The CDR3 totals 13 residues. Germline V lookup: CDR1 SGHKS, CDR2 YYEKEE (reference sequence). V dropped 4 bases and J dropped 5 bases, with 12 bases sitting between them.